The rows below give T cell receptor beta chains drawn from one sample of a study of sequential checkpoint blockade in melanoma. This table comes from immunoSEQ multiplex PCR, and its TCRdb copy is limited to in-frame clones, with some not included. The sample yields about 17,000 clones, around 80% seen once. The material sequenced was CD8+ T cells sorted from blood (inferred from file names), taken from a patient given nivolumab and ipilimumab in sequence. The receptors stem from a human donor with melanoma. CDR3s include the opening cysteine and the closing phenylalanine or tryptophan. The D gene is left open where the match is weak. Clone size is not always given. Where it is, it says once, few, many or a class for expanded clones.

>-|TRBJ1-1|-|TRBV4-3
CASSQDSFEAFF
TGCGCCAGCAGCCAAGATTCGTTTGAAGCTTTCTTT
>-|TRBJ2-7|TRBD1|TRBV7-2
CASSHPGQGSYEQYF
TGTGCCAGCAGCCATCCGGGACAGGGCTCCTACGAGCAGTACTTC
>-|TRBJ2-7|-|TRBV5-4
CASSPPGTYEQYF
TGTGCCAGCTCCCCTCCAGGGACCTACGAGCAGTACTTC
>-|TRBJ1-1|-|TRBV7-9
CASSIRGTEAFF
TGTGCCAGCAGCATAAGGGGGACTGAAGCTTTCTTT
>-|TRBJ2-7|TRBD2|TRBV7-9
CASSPSGSGLYEQYF
TGTGCCAGCAGCCCAAGCGGGAGCGGGCTTTACGAGCAGTACTTC
>-|TRBJ1-6|TRBD1|TRBV4-1
CASSQVGGQGSYNSPLHF
TGCGCCAGCAGCCAAGTTGGGGGACAGGGCTCCTATAATTCACCCCTCCACTTT
>-|TRBJ1-2|TRBD1|TRBV5-4
CASSPTGDGYTF
TGTGCCAGCAGCCCAACAGGGGATGGCTACACCTTC
>few|TRBJ1-2|TRBD1|TRBV4-3
CASSVDRGSVGYTF
TGCGCCAGCAGCGTGGACAGGGGGTCTGTTGGCTACACCTTC
>-|TRBJ2-7|-|TRBV18
CASSQRSSYEQYF
TGTGCCAGCTCACAGAGGAGCTCCTACGAGCAGTACTTC
>few|TRBJ2-7|TRBD2|TRBV6-5
CASSPAGGPDEQYF
TGTGCCAGCAGTCCGGCGGGAGGGCCGGACGAGCAGTACTTC
>-|TRBJ2-7|TRBD2|TRBV9
CASSVSSGSYEQYF
TGTGCCAGCAGCGTTTCTAGCGGGAGTTACGAGCAGTACTTC
>-|TRBJ2-6|-|TRBV4-3
CASSQEVGAGANVLTF
TGCGCCAGCAGCCAAGAGGTAGGGGCTGGGGCCAACGTCCTGACTTTC
>few|TRBJ2-7|TRBD2|TRBV27
CASSLSPGGSSYEQYF
TGTGCCAGCAGTTTATCTCCCGGCGGGAGCTCCTACGAGCAGTACTTC
>-|TRBJ2-3|-|TRBV5-4
CASSFFGGRTDTQYF
TGTGCCAGCAGCTTTTTCGGGGGGCGCACAGATACGCAGTATTTT
>-|TRBJ2-7|-|TRBV4-3
CASSHLIQGKEEQYF
TGCGCCAGCAGCCACCTCATACAGGGAAAGGAAGAGCAGTACTTC
>-|TRBJ2-7|TRBD1|TRBV4-1
CASSQEGQVYEQYF
TGCGCCAGCAGCCAAGAGGGACAGGTCTACGAGCAGTACTTC
>-|TRBJ2-7|-|TRBV7-9
CASSPRQNYEQYF
TGTGCCAGCAGCCCGCGACAGAACTACGAGCAGTACTTC
>-|TRBJ1-1|-|TRBV5-1
CASSFMALGGTEAFF
TGCGCCAGCAGCTTTATGGCCCTGGGAGGCACTGAAGCTTTCTTT
>-|TRBJ2-7|TRBD2|TRBV7-6
CASSLSYVAGEMGEQYF
TGTGCCAGCAGCTTATCGTACGTAGCGGGAGAGATGGGCGAGCAGTACTTC
>-|TRBJ2-7|TRBD1|TRBV27
CASSLSWTGSYEQYF
TGTGCCAGCAGTTTATCCTGGACAGGCTCCTACGAGCAGTACTTC
>-|TRBJ1-6|-|TRBV4-3
CASSQDTYNSPLHF
TGCGCCAGCAGCCAAGATACCTATAATTCACCCCTCCACTTT
>-|TRBJ2-1|-|TRBV6-4
CASSLDSLNEQFF
TGTGCCAGCAGTTTGGACTCCCTAAATGAGCAGTTCTTC
>-|TRBJ2-7|-|TRBV7-2
CASSLRKDMGAYEQYF
TGTGCCAGCAGCTTAAGGAAGGACATGGGCGCCTACGAGCAGTACTTC
>-|TRBJ1-1|-|TRBV27
CASSLSPNTEAFF
TGTGCCAGCAGTTTATCCCCAAACACTGAAGCTTTCTTT
>-|TRBJ1-5|TRBD1|TRBV6-5
CASSWTGNSNQPQHF
TGTGCCAGCAGCTGGACAGGGAATAGCAATCAGCCCCAGCATTTT
>-|TRBJ1-1|TRBD1|TRBV7-2
CAGEPGQGAEAFF
TGTGCCGGAGAACCGGGACAGGGGGCTGAAGCTTTCTTT
>-|TRBJ2-7|-|TRBV18
CASSPEGNFGSPYEQYF
TGTGCCAGCTCACCGGAGGGTAACTTTGGCAGCCCCTACGAGCAGTACTTC
>-|TRBJ2-7|-|TRBV21-1
CASSSKWSGDHEQYF
TGTGCCAGCAGCTCTAAGTGGTCGGGTGACCACGAGCAGTACTTC
>-|TRBJ2-7|TRBD2|TRBV5-1
CASSSWTSGAYEQYF
TGCGCCAGCAGCTCGTGGACTAGCGGGGCCTACGAGCAGTACTTC
>-|TRBJ2-7|-|TRBV19
CASSLTGAYEQYF
TGTGCCAGTAGTCTAACAGGTGCCTACGAGCAGTACTTC
>few|TRBJ2-7|-|TRBV7-9
CASSSLRYEQYF
TGTGCCAGCAGCTCCCTAAGATACGAGCAGTACTTC
>once|TRBJ2-7|TRBD1|TRBV6-5
CASSYTGTDYEQYF
TGTGCCAGCAGTTACACCGGGACAGACTACGAGCAGTACTTC
>-|TRBJ2-7|-|TRBV6-5
CASSYTRASYEQYF
TGTGCCAGCAGTTACACGCGCGCGTCCTACGAGCAGTACTTC
>-|TRBJ2-7|TRBD2|TRBV7-2
CASSLPSGGLSYEQYF
TGTGCCAGCAGCTTACCTAGCGGGGGGCTTTCCTACGAGCAGTACTTC
>-|TRBJ1-5|-|TRBV6-5
CASRHNTNQPQHF
TGTGCCAGCAGACACAATACGAATCAGCCCCAGCATTTT
>-|TRBJ1-2|TRBD1|TRBV27
CASSSLRDRSYYGYTF
TGTGCCAGCAGTTCCCTCCGGGACAGGTCTTACTATGGCTACACCTTC
>large|TRBJ2-1|TRBD2|TRBV4-1
CASSQVREGREQFF
TGCGCCAGCAGCCAAGTACGGGAGGGCCGTGAGCAGTTCTTC
>-|TRBJ2-7|TRBD1|TRBV27
CASSLYGTGMEYF
TGTGCCAGCAGTTTATACGGGACAGGGATGGAGTACTTC
>-|TRBJ2-7|TRBD1|TRBV5-1
CASSWRDRGHEQYF
TGCGCCAGCAGCTGGAGGGACAGGGGCCACGAGCAGTACTTC
>-|TRBJ2-7|-|TRBV4-1
CASRRSTLTESYEQYF
TGCGCCAGCAGGCGATCGACCTTGACAGAGTCCTACGAGCAGTACTTC
>once|TRBJ1-5|-|TRBV27
CASSLFGSGSNQPQHF
TGTGCCAGCAGTTTATTCGGCTCGGGTAGCAATCAGCCCCAGCATTTT
>-|TRBJ2-7|-|TRBV5-4
CASSLSYPGYEQYF
TGTGCCAGCAGCTTGTCCTATCCGGGTTACGAGCAGTACTTC
>few|TRBJ1-5|TRBD1|TRBV5-8
CASRLQGADNQPQHF
TGTGCCAGCAGGTTACAGGGGGCAGATAATCAGCCCCAGCATTTT
>-|TRBJ1-5|TRBD1|TRBV30
CAWSDRAGQPQHF
TGTGCCTGGAGCGACAGGGCGGGCCAGCCCCAGCATTTT
>few|TRBJ1-5|-|TRBV27
CASSRGPRNQPQHF
TGTGCCAGCAGTAGGGGTCCACGCAATCAGCCCCAGCATTTT
>-|TRBJ2-7|-|TRBV29-1
CSVEGTDSSYEQYF
TGCAGCGTTGAAGGGACAGACTCCTCCTACGAGCAGTACTTC
>-|TRBJ2-7|TRBD1|TRBV27
CASIWQGATYEQYF
TGTGCCAGCATCTGGCAGGGGGCGACCTACGAGCAGTACTTC
>-|TRBJ2-7|TRBD1|TRBV7-6
CASSLGTAASYEQYF
TGTGCCAGCAGCCTCGGGACAGCCGCCTCCTACGAGCAGTACTTC
>-|TRBJ2-7|-|TRBV7-2
CASSSGLDSYEQYF
TGTGCCAGCAGCTCGGGACTGGACTCCTACGAGCAGTACTTC
>-|TRBJ2-7|TRBD1|TRBV7-9
CASSLSGTDYEQYF
TGTGCCAGCAGCCTCTCCGGGACAGACTACGAGCAGTACTTC
>-|TRBJ2-7|-|TRBV21-1
CASKTGIAYEQYF
TGTGCCAGCAAGACAGGGATAGCCTACGAGCAGTACTTC